The clone carrying this TCR beta chain came up many times. Antigen specificity is unknown. Trimming left V 1 base short and J 11 bases short, with 15 bases between. Germline CDR1 SGHRS, CDR2 YFSETQ. The CDR3 is made up of 14 amino acids. Generation of TCR beta libraries employed quantitative 5'-RACE incorporating molecular barcodes. One entry per CDR3 protein, called by TCRdb with MiXCR from the 5' RACE reads. Among about 160,000 distinct CDR3 sequences listed, about 18% were seen once. This entry is derived from a study of CD8 T cells in ankylosing spondylitis. General study points: CD8+ disease-linked clones were present at relatively low frequencies in blood.

The rearrangement links TRBV5-1 to TRBJ1-4, with D perhaps matching TRBD1 (5 bases). The receptor comes from a male donor with ankylosing spondylitis or in good health (not recorded which). Sequenced: blood, either unsorted or a sorted T cell fraction (not recorded which). The CDR3 DNA follows: TGCGCCAGCAGCTTGCCCGCCCCAGGGACGAAACTGTTTTTT. The encoded protein is CASSLPAPGTKLFF.